This T cell receptor (beta chain) was identified in a study of T cells in Graves' hyperthyroidism and ophthalmopathy. Whole-study findings and limits: A median approximately 6.8 months before onset, the model predicted ophthalmopathy.

The V gene lost 3 bases and the J gene lost 2 bases, with 13 bases spanning the gap. CDR3 size: 14 residues. The germline V gene has CDR1 SQVTM and CDR2 ANQGSEA. This clonotype was found many times. The antigen remains undetermined. Amplification of TCR beta CDR3 regions used RNA as the template. A set of HTBI primers served as the primers for a first-round RT-PCR of the TCR CDR3. MiXCR, applied by TCRdb to the multiplex PCR reads, yields one record per CDR3 protein. The sample includes more than 35,000 distinct CDR3 sequences, 49% of them seen just once. The source is a woman between 45 and 60 years old with Graves' hyperthyroidism. This chain connects TRBV29-1 to TRBJ1-2; perhaps TRBD1 as D (5 bases). The material sequenced was peripheral blood or thyroid tissue (not recorded which). The CDR3 sequence is CSVERGAENYGYTF. CDR3 nucleotide sequence: TGCAGCGTTGAGCGAGGGGCTGAAAACTATGGCTACACCTTC.